One sample yielded the 28 T cell receptor beta chains listed below, sequenced in a study of shared clonotypes between healthy human individuals. Sequenced by immunoSEQ multiplex PCR; TCRdb stores in-frame clones only, minus some. The profile shows more than 1 million clones, 70% to 80% of them singletons. Sequencing was carried out using memory CD4+ T cells from PBMCs. The subset denotes: CD45RA-negative fraction. The source is a man aged 18 to 35 in good health. Some clones in this sample may be carry-over from other donors' samples.

The chain recombines TRBV27 with TRBJ2-7; 10 bases align to TRBD2. The CDR3 spans 15 residues. The V and J ends lost 2 bases and 5 bases, in that order; junction bases with no gene match: 6. Germline V gives CDR1 MNHEY, CDR2 SMNVEV (reference sequence). In DNA, the CDR3 is TGTGCCAGCAGTTTAATGCTAGCGGGAGCCCACGAGCAGTACTTC. As protein: CASSLMLAGAHEQYF.

This rearrangement joins TRBV18 to TRBJ1-4; no firm D call. The CDR3 is 15 residues long. From germline, CDR1 is KGHSH and CDR2 LQKENI. Trimming stripped 4 bases from V and 3 bases from J, with 12 bases between. CDR3 in amino acids: CASSLLTGANEKLFF. CDR3 nucleotide sequence: TGTGCCAGCTCACTGTTGACGGGCGCTAATGAAAAACTGTTTTTT.

This clone appeared many times. This same CDR3 is encoded by further DNA sequences in the sample. The chain joins TRBV11-2 to TRBJ2-5; D is ambiguous. The CDR3 runs to 13 residues. Deletions cut 5 bases from V and 5 bases from J, with 12 bases between. Germline V lookup: CDR1 SGHAT, CDR2 FQNNGV. CDR3 nucleotide sequence: TGTGCCAGCAGCCCCGGGCTAGTGGAGACCCAGTACTTC. Its protein product is CASSPGLVETQYF.

The DNA for the CDR3 is TGTGCCAGCAGCTTTGAGACCCAGTACTTC. This codes for CASSFETQYF. The chain carries TRBV7-9 and TRBJ2-5; D remains unclear. There are 10 residues in the CDR3. The ends were cut back, 3 bases at V and 5 bases at J, with 1 base in the middle. In germline, CDR1 is SEHNR, CDR2 FQNEAQ (reference sequence).

The chain uses TRBV19 and TRBJ2-5; 9 bases map to TRBD2. This CDR3 region has 15 residues. J gave up 5 bases and V 4 bases, and 8 bases lay outside the gene matches. From germline, CDR1 is LNHDA and CDR2 SQIVND (reference sequence). The CDR3 DNA is TGTGCCAGTAGTAGGGGACTAGCCGGGGAGGAGACCCAGTACTTC. As protein: CASSRGLAGEETQYF.

This clone appeared a few times. The V gene is TRBV5-6, the J gene TRBJ1-4, with 7 bases aligning to TRBD1. The V and J ends lost 2 bases and 4 bases, in that order; junction bases with no gene match: 2. The germline CDR1 and CDR2 sequences are SGHDT and YYEEEE. This CDR3 comprises 14 residues. CDR3: CASSFGTDNEKLFF. CDR3 sequence (DNA): TGTGCCAGCAGCTTCGGGACAGATAATGAAAAACTGTTTTTT.

This chain joins TRBV11-2 and TRBJ1-2; D not resolved. Germline CDR1 reads SGHAT; CDR2 reads FQNNGV. This CDR3 has 15 amino acids. V was pared by 3 bases and J by 13 bases, with 24 bases between. The CDR3 nucleotides read TGTGCCAGCAGCTTGCTAACCGGACGGTCAAGTCTGGGCACCTTC. This encodes CASSLLTGRSSLGTF.

This sequence joins TRBV2 and TRBJ2-6, with TRBD1 matching over 11 bases. Germline V gene lookup returns CDR1 SNHLY and CDR2 FYNNEI. Losses at the gene ends were 5 bases for V and 0 bases for J; bases not matched to a gene: 12. The CDR3 covers 20 residues. The DNA of the CDR3 is TGTGCCAGCAGTTTATCGAAGGACAGGGGGCCTTCCTCTGGGGCCAACGTCCTGACTTTC. Translation: CASSLSKDRGPSSGANVLTF. Filled out from reference TRBV2 and TRBJ2-6, the complete variable domain reads EPEVTQTPSHQVTQMGQEVILRCVPISNHLYFYWYRQILGQKVEFLVSFYNNEISEKSEIFDDQFSVERPDGSNFTLKIRSTKLEDSAMYFCASSLSKDRGPSSGANVLTFGAGSRLTVL.

The J gene is TRBJ2-1, the V gene TRBV9; 15 nucleotides agree with TRBD2. From germline, CDR1 is SGDLS and CDR2 YYNGEE. The CDR3 contains 16 residues. After removal of 4 bases from V and 9 bases from J, the junction contained 8 bases not matched to a gene. CDR3 sequence (DNA): TGTGCCAGCAGCCCGGGACTAGCGGGAGGTCCTGTTGAGCAGTTCTTC. This translates into CASSPGLAGGPVEQFF.

Here the CDR3 reads CASSLALSGRFF. As DNA, the CDR3 is TGTGCCAGCAGCTTAGCACTATCAGGGCGGTTCTTC. The rearrangement joins TRBV7-2 to TRBJ2-1; perhaps TRBD1 as D (5 bases). The V end lost 0 bases, the J end lost 15 bases, and 12 bases lay between the germline ends. The CDR3 has 12 residues. Germline loops: CDR1 SGHTA, CDR2 FQGNSA.

The chain links TRBV7-2 to TRBJ2-3; possible D gene TRBD2, 6 bases. V dropped 2 bases and J dropped 7 bases, with 16 bases sitting between them. In germline, CDR1 is SGHTA, CDR2 FQGNSA. The CDR3 runs 15 residues. In nucleotides, the CDR3 is TGTGCCAGCAGCTTAACCGGGAGTCAGGTGAATACGCAGTATTTT. Protein sequence: CASSLTGSQVNTQYF. Supplemented by reference TRBV7-2 and TRBJ2-3, the full variable domain reads GAGVSQSPSNKVTEKGKDVELRCDPISGHTALYWYRQSLGQGLEFLIYFQGNSAPDKSGLPSDRFSAERTGGSVSTLTIQRTQQEDSAVYLCASSLTGSQVNTQYFGPGTRLTVL.

This clone was seen only once. The chain has TRBV7-9 and TRBJ2-1, with a possible D match to TRBD1 (5 bases). Trimming left V 2 bases short and J 0 bases short, with 17 bases between. Germline V gene lookup returns CDR1 SEHNR and CDR2 FQNEAQ (reference sequence). The CDR3 is 18 amino acids. The CDR3 loop reads CASSLQPLGPNSYNEQFF. The CDR3 DNA reads TGTGCCAGCAGCTTACAACCTCTGGGGCCTAACTCCTACAATGAGCAGTTCTTC.

V gene TRBV19 combines with J gene TRBJ1-5; D ambiguous. CDR1 and CDR2 from the germline V gene are LNHDA and SQIVND (reference sequence). CDR3 length: 12 residues. Trimming shortened V by 5 bases and J by 6 bases, and 8 bases separated the two germline ends. The CDR3 nucleotides read TGTGCCAGTAGTTTGACAATTCAGCCCCAGCATTTT. Translation gives CASSLTIQPQHF.

CDR3 protein: CSVEMGRGYGYTF. CDR3 nucleotide sequence: TGCAGCGTTGAAATGGGGAGAGGCTATGGCTACACCTTC. This chain links TRBV29-1 with TRBJ1-2; D ambiguous. CDR3 size: 13 residues. Germline CDR1 is SQVTM and CDR2 is ANQGSEA. The ends were cut back, 2 bases at V and 4 bases at J, with 11 bases in the middle.

This chain connects TRBV5-1 to TRBJ2-5; TRBD2 agrees at 7 bases. CDR3 length: 15 residues. Trimming at V came to 0 bases and at J to 4 bases, leaving 6 bases not matched to a gene. CDR1 and CDR2 (germline): SGHRS, YFSETQ. The CDR3, as DNA: TGCGCCAGCAGCTTGGATCCTTGGGGGGGAGAGACCCAGTACTTC. Translating it yields CASSLDPWGGETQYF.

The chain combines TRBV21-1 with TRBJ2-7; the table's TRBD2 call for D was not verified on the DNA. TRBV21-1 is designated a pseudogene. This CDR3 has 15 residues. CDR3 DNA: TGTGCCAGCAGCAAAGAACTAGCGGGAGCCTACGAGCAGTACTTC. Residues: CASSKELAGAYEQYF.

In regard to this clone: Other DNA sequences in the same sample also yield this CDR3. The chain couples TRBV5-1 to TRBJ1-1, with D unresolved. The germline V gene has CDR1 SGHRS and CDR2 YFSETQ. There are 14 residues in the CDR3. Between the trimmed V and J ends, which lost 3 bases and 5 bases, there was a span of 14 bases. CDR3 DNA: TGCGCCAGCAGCTCCTCGGGCGATGGGACTGAAGCTTTCTTT. It encodes CASSSSGDGTEAFF. Variable domain in full (rest from reference TRBV5-1 and TRBJ1-1): KAGVTQTPRYLIKTRGQQVTLSCSPISGHRSVSWYQQTPGQGLQFLFEYFSETQRNKGNFPGRFSGRQFSNSRSEMNVSTLELGDSALYLCASSSSGDGTEAFFGQGTRLTVV.

J is TRBJ1-2 and V is TRBV5-6; 8 nucleotides agree with TRBD1. The CDR3 totals 14 residues. Losses at the gene ends were 3 bases for V and 6 bases for J; bases not matched to a gene: 7. CDR1 is SGHDT and CDR2 is YYEEEE in the germline V gene. CDR3 DNA: TGTGCCAGCAGCTGGCAGGGGGCTTTTAATGGCTACACCTTC. This translates into CASSWQGAFNGYTF.

Only one count was recorded for this clone. The chain employs TRBV2 and TRBJ2-7; 10 bases line up with TRBD2. Germline CDR1 and CDR2: SNHLY and FYNNEI. Trimming removed 4 bases from V and 4 bases from J; junction bases left unmatched: 13. The CDR3 loop spans 17 amino acids. The DNA of the CDR3 is TGTGCCAGCAGTGGAGGAAGCGGGAGGGCCAACTCGTACGAGCAGTACTTC. Translation gives CASSGGSGRANSYEQYF.

This clone was detected many times. J is TRBJ1-1 and V is TRBV5-4; D not certain. This CDR3 region has 13 residues. V lost 0 bases and J 6 bases, leaving 9 bases between the germline ends. Germline assignment: CDR1 SGHNT and CDR2 YYREEE (reference sequence). The CDR3 reads CASSLVGIPEAFF. For the CDR3, the DNA is TGTGCCAGCAGCTTGGTAGGGATCCCTGAAGCTTTCTTT.

V gene TRBV15 combines with J gene TRBJ2-1; 11 nucleotides line up with TRBD2. The CDR3 contains 17 residues. The germline V gene encodes CDR1 LNHNV and CDR2 YYDKDF (reference sequence). Trimming took 1 base from V and 5 from J; bases not matched to a gene: 7. CDR3 region: CATSRAPGTSGDNEQFF. The DNA of the CDR3 is TGTGCCACCAGCAGAGCCCCCGGGACTAGCGGCGACAATGAGCAGTTCTTC.

The chain employs TRBV5-6 and TRBJ1-2, with D possibly TRBD1 on 5 matching bases. Between the trimmed V and J ends, which lost 5 bases and 2 bases, there was a span of 16 bases. Germline V lookup: CDR1 SGHDT, CDR2 YYEEEE. This CDR3 region has 15 residues. The DNA of the CDR3 is TGTGCCAGCAGTTTTCTCAGGGTACGGAACTATGGCTACACCTTC. It specifies CASSFLRVRNYGYTF.

This rearrangement joins TRBV12-5 to TRBJ2-2; unclear D gene. V lost 5 bases and J lost 0, with 4 bases in between. Germline CDR1 and CDR2: LGHNT and FRNRAP. This CDR3 region has 13 residues. This CDR3 reads CASGRANTGELFF. DNA of the CDR3: TGTGCTAGTGGTCGGGCGAACACCGGGGAGCTGTTTTTT.

This clone was observed a few times. The chain employs TRBV19 and TRBJ1-1; D not certain. V was trimmed by 6 bases and J by 3 bases, leaving 17 bases between them. The CDR3 sequence is 15 residues long. CDR1 and CDR2 (germline): LNHDA, SQIVND (reference sequence). The CDR3 loop reads CASSPGRTDYTEAFF. As DNA, the CDR3 is TGTGCCAGTAGCCCCGGACGGACGGACTACACTGAAGCTTTCTTT.

The chain joins TRBV28 to TRBJ2-7; 12 bases align to TRBD2. Germline lookup yields CDR1 MDHEN and CDR2 SYDVKM. The CDR3 consists of 16 residues. The V and J ends lost 5 bases and 3 bases, in that order; junction bases with no gene match: 8. CDR3 region: CASSLTKTSGSYEQYF. The CDR3 bases are TGTGCCAGCAGTCTTACGAAGACTAGCGGGAGCTACGAGCAGTACTTC.

This clone was seen only a few times. The rearrangement uses TRBV18 and TRBJ1-2; no reliable D call. From germline, CDR1 is KGHSH and CDR2 LQKENI. The CDR3 covers 14 residues. V shed 3 bases and J shed 4 bases, with 12 bases lying between them. The DNA of the CDR3 is TGTGCCAGCTCACCGGATAGGATAGTCTATGGCTACACCTTC. It encodes CASSPDRIVYGYTF.

The chain employs TRBV30 and TRBJ2-3, with no clear D. CDR1 GTSNPN and CDR2 SVGIG come from the germline V gene (reference sequence). There are 13 residues in the CDR3. V was cut by 3 bases and J by 0 bases, with 7 bases left in between. CDR3 in amino acids: CAWRTPSTDTQYF. CDR3 in DNA: TGTGCCTGGAGAACGCCTAGCACAGATACGCAGTATTTT.

This chain uses TRBV9 with TRBJ1-2; 9 bases agree with TRBD1. Looked up from germline, CDR1 is SGDLS and CDR2 is YYNGEE. The CDR3 runs 15 residues. The V and J ends lost 2 bases and 4 bases, in that order; junction bases with no gene match: 6. This chain's CDR3 is CASSVGTGITYGYTF. CDR3 sequence (DNA): TGTGCCAGCAGCGTGGGGACAGGGATTACCTATGGCTACACCTTC.